The clone carrying this TCR beta chain was observed at least ten times. These data originate in a study of T cells in Graves' hyperthyroidism and ophthalmopathy. Study-wide background: Once the initial diagnosis was made, peripheral blood was obtained before any treatment.

Germline CDR1 reads SEHNR; CDR2 reads FQNEAQ (reference sequence). V lost 5 bases to trimming and J lost 3 bases, with 14 bases between them. This CDR3 region has 14 residues. Using RNA transcripts as the source, TCR beta CDR3 regions were amplified. Primed by the HTBI set, a first-round RT-PCR was run on the TCR CDR3. TCRdb ran MiXCR on the multiplex PCR reads and lists one entry per CDR3 protein. The data show 450,000 to 550,000 distinct CDR3 sequences, roughly 24% seen once. Sequencing used blood. The sequence was obtained from a woman in her twenties or thirties with Graves' ophthalmopathy. The gene calls are TRBV7-9 and TRBJ2-7; D uncertain. The CDR3: CASSLMGNLYEQYF. The CDR3, as DNA: TGTGCCAGCAGCCTAATGGGCAACCTCTACGAGCAGTACTTC.